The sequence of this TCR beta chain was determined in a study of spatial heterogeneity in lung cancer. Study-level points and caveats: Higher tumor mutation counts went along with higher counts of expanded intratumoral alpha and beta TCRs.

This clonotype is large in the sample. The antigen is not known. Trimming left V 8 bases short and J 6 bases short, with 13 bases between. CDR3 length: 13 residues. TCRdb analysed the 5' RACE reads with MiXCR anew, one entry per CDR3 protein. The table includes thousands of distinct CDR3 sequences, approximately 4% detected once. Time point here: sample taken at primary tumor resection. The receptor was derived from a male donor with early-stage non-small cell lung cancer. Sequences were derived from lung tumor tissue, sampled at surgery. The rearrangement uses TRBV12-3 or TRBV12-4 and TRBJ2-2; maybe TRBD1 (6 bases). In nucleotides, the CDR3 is TGTGCCAGCGCAGGGGTTTACGCCGGGGAGCTGTTTTTT. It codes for CASAGVYAGELFF.